What follows are 10 T cell receptor beta chains derived from one specimen sequenced in a study of breast tumors, draining lymph nodes, adjacent tissues. Samples came from axillary lymph nodes draining the breast cancer. TCRdb re-derived calls from the multiplex PCR reads in MiXCR, one entry per CDR3 protein. Among fewer than 200,000 distinct CDR3 sequences listed, about 30% were seen once. The source material was axillary lymph node tissue. All receptors derive from a female donor with breast cancer. Some clones in this sample may be carry-over from other donors' samples.

The V and J genes are TRBV3-1 and TRBJ2-6; 7 nucleotides match TRBD2. The CDR3 is 20 amino acids. The germline V gene encodes CDR1 LGHDT and CDR2 YNNKEL (reference sequence). The V segment lost 4 bases and the J segment 0 bases; nucleotides outside the gene matches: 15. As DNA, the CDR3 is TGTGCCAGCAGCCCCGCACCGGGGCAGCGGGGAGGCTCTGGGGCCAACGTCCTGACTTTC. It is translated as CASSPAPGQRGGSGANVLTF.

This clonotype has a count of ten or more. The rearrangement joins TRBV15 to TRBJ2-1, with 9 bases identical to TRBD1. The CDR3 sequence is 15 residues long. CDR1 is LNHNV and CDR2 is YYDKDF in the germline V gene (reference sequence). J gave up 7 bases and V 8 bases, and 12 bases lay outside the gene matches. The DNA of the CDR3 is TGTGCCACCGCCGGTCCGGACAGGGGCTTGAATGAGCAGTTCTTC. Encoded protein: CATAGPDRGLNEQFF. Together with reference TRBV15 and TRBJ2-1, the CDR3 gives the full variable domain: DAMVIQNPRYQVTQFGKPVTLSCSQTLNHNVMYWYQQKSSQAPKLLFHYYDKDFNNEADTPDNFQSRRPNTSFCFLDIRSPGLGDTAMYLCATAGPDRGLNEQFFGPGTRLTVL.

This clonotype has a count of ten or more. This sequence joins TRBV4-2 and TRBJ2-7; 12 bases agree with TRBD2. The germline gives CDR1 LGHNA, CDR2 YNFKEQ. V trimming: 1 base; J trimming: 0 bases; junction bases outside the gene matches: 4. The CDR3 totals 17 residues. CDR3 sequence: CASSQGTSGDHSYEQYF. The CDR3 DNA is TGTGCCAGCAGCCAAGGGACTAGCGGGGATCACTCCTACGAGCAGTACTTC.

This clonotype was found once. A much larger clone sits a single nucleotide away, making a read error possible. The V call is TRBV7-2, the J call TRBJ2-1; no reliable D call. Per germline, CDR1 SGHTA and CDR2 FQGNSA. The CDR3 loop spans 14 amino acids. V lost 6 bases and J 4 bases, leaving 13 bases between the germline ends. The CDR3 loop is CASRPSDSYNEQFF. CDR3 coding DNA: TGTGCCAGCAGGCCGTCCGATTCGTACAATGAGCAGTTCTTC.

This clonotype has at least ten counts. The rearrangement uses TRBV11-1 and TRBJ2-1, with unresolved D. Germline V gives CDR1 SGHAT, CDR2 FQDESV (reference sequence). Trimming removed 7 bases at V and 2 bases at J, with 15 bases between. The length of the CDR3 is 15 residues. This CDR3 is CASNLGGRPYNEQFF. The CDR3 DNA sequence: TGTGCCAGCAACCTCGGCGGACGCCCCTACAATGAGCAGTTCTTC.

Of note for this clonotype: Given the absence of the conserved phenylalanine or tryptophan at the CDR3 end, a read error is likely. The DNA is omitted, as the CDR3 cannot be located on it reliably, and the CDR3 follows TCRdb's listing. The genes are TRBV7-8 and TRBJ2-2; whether TRBD1, the table's D call, matches the DNA was not checked. The CDR3 is 11 residues long, counting both termini. CDR1 is SGHVS, CDR2 FQNEAQ, per germline. CDR3 residues: CASSLAWGQGG.

This clonotype has more than one count but fewer than ten. This may be a read error, as it is one base from a much larger clone. The chain links TRBV6-1 to TRBJ1-2, with no clear D. The CDR3 runs 12 residues. Germline-derived CDR1 and CDR2 are MNHNS and SASEGT. Written as DNA, the CDR3 is TGTGCCAGCAGTCAAGCTGGGGATGGCTACACCTTC. This gives the protein CASSQAGDGYTF.

This clonotype has a count of ten or more. V is TRBV7-2 and J is TRBJ2-3; TRBD2 might be the D (7 bases). The V gene's germline CDR1 is SGHTA and CDR2 FQGNSA. The CDR3 is 14 residues long. V dropped 6 bases and J dropped 9 bases, with 19 bases sitting between them. DNA for the CDR3: TGTGCCAGCAGTTCGACTAGCAACAGGGAGACGCAGTATTTT. The encoded protein is CASSSTSNRETQYF. Based on the CDR3 plus reference TRBV7-2 and TRBJ2-3, the full variable domain is GAGVSQSPSNKVTEKGKDVELRCDPISGHTALYWYRQSLGQGLEFLIYFQGNSAPDKSGLPSDRFSAERTGGSVSTLTIQRTQQEDSAVYLCASSSTSNRETQYFGPGTRLTVL.

The genes are TRBV7-3 and TRBJ1-2; D unresolved. Germline V lookup: CDR1 SGHTA, CDR2 FQGTGA. The CDR3 totals 10 residues. Trimming took off 7 bases at V and 8 bases at J, with 8 bases between the two ends. CDR3 loop: CASNERGYTF. CDR3 DNA: TGTGCCAGCAACGAACGGGGCTACACCTTC.

In regard to this clonotype: A much larger clone lies a single base off, so this may be a read error. The chain joins TRBV12-3 or TRBV12-4 to TRBJ1-2, with TRBD1 matching over 7 bases. Trimming removed 1 base from V and 9 bases from J; junction bases left unmatched: 8. This CDR3 comprises 14 residues. The CDR3 nucleotides are TGTGCCAGCAGTTTAGGGGACAGCACATGGAGCTACACCTTC. Its protein product is CASSLGDSTWSYTF.